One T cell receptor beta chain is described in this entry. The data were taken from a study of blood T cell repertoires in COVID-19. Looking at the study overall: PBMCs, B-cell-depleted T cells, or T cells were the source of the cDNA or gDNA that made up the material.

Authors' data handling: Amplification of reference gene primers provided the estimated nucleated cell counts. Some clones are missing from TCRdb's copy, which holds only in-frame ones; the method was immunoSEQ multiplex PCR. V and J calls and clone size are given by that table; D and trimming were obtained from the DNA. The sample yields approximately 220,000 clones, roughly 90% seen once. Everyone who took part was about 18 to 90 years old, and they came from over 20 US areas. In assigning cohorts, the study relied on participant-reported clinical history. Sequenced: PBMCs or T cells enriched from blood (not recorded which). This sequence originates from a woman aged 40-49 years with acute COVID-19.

The DNA for the CDR3 is TGTGCGGGGCTCTCTGGGGCCAACGTCCTGACTTTC. As protein: CAGLSGANVLTF. This sequence joins TRBV19 and TRBJ2-6; a weak D match, TRBD1 (5 bases). This CDR3 has 12 amino acids. Germline-derived CDR1 and CDR2 are LNHDA and SQIVND (reference sequence).